This T cell receptor (beta chain) was captured in a study of human T cells and chemical hapten exposure. Looking at the study overall: Small discrepancies in pooled library volume mainly accounted for the varying TCR yields per sample.

Attachment of unique molecular identifiers to individual cDNA molecules was performed in the library. In the authors' methods: Per sample, the median was about 88,000 TCRs, with values from roughly 25,000 to 750,000. MiXCR, run by TCRdb on the RACE reads, gives a single entry per CDR3 protein. Clone size and V and J calls follow TCRdb, not the original study. The sample includes about 45,000 distinct CDR3 sequences, approximately 4% seen only once; the top ten take around 5.7%. The study, taken as a whole, reports: Unchanged with DPC sensitization were TCRs above 1 in 1000 frequency.

Trimming removed 7 bases from V and 1 base from J, with 11 bases in between. CDR3 length equals 14 residues. The germline V gene encodes CDR1 MNHEY and CDR2 SVGAGI. Time point specified: healthy volunteer bleed at 6 weeks. Unfractionated whole blood yielded the extracted total RNA. This clonotype was counted many times. No antigen is known for it. The sample was whole blood. This TCR was recovered from a human donor in good health. Some clones in this sample may be carry-over from other donors' samples. The V call is TRBV6-5, the J call TRBJ2-4; possibly TRBD1 for D (6 bases). In DNA, the CDR3 is TGTGCCAGCACACAAGACAGGGCCAAAAACATTCAGTACTTC. Protein product: CASTQDRAKNIQYF.